The clone carrying this TCR beta chain appeared many times. The antigen is not known. V was trimmed by 6 bases and J by 2 bases, leaving 16 bases between them. Germline CDR1 and CDR2: SGHRS and YFSETQ. This CDR3 is 15 amino acids long. The source of the sample is a study of neurological immune-mediated disorders. Regarding the study as a whole: While HTLV-1-associated myelopathy showed the greatest TCR clonal expansion, multiple sclerosis showed the least, falling below healthy controls.

A 10-nucleotide random UMI tagged transcripts in template-switch 5'RACE cDNA synthesis. From 15-18 subjects, over 170 million TCR-beta sequences were obtained in each sequencing run. TCRdb itself ran the 5' RACE reads through MiXCR, one entry per CDR3 protein. The repertoire has about 41,000 distinct CDR3 sequences, approximately 15% of them found once; the top ten carry roughly 3.4%. The cell input for sorted libraries was approximately 1 million, and those cells were CD4+ or CD8+ T cells. Sequenced sample: CD4+ T cells from blood. The rearrangement links TRBV5-1 to TRBJ2-3; perhaps D is TRBD1 or TRBD2 (6 bases each). The sequence was collected from an older woman with HTLV-1-associated myelopathy (HAM/TSP). The CDR3 nucleotides are TGCGCCAGCATGCCGGGGGCGGCCCCCACAGATACGCAGTATTTT. Amino acids: CASMPGAAPTDTQYF.